This T cell receptor (beta chain) was documented in a study of CD8+CD57+ T cells in acquired aplastic anemia. Study as a whole: Quantities of DNA derived from sorted CD4+ and CD8+ cells averaged 3.2 ug. Study findings and constraints: Patients shared approximately 30 CD8+ CDR3 sequences with controls.

Genomic DNA constituted the template upon which TCR beta VDJ and CDR3 profiling was performed. TCRdb reprocessed the reads via MiXCR and lists one record per CDR3 protein. The sample carries over 150,000 distinct CDR3 sequences, 40% to 65% recorded once. In patients chosen for sequencing, flow cytometry had shown CD8+CD57+ cell expansion. Patients were treatment-naive when blood was sampled. CDR1 and CDR2 from the germline V gene are SNHLY and FYNNEI. The CDR3 extends over 10 amino acids. Trimming stripped 6 bases from V and 2 bases from J, with 1 base between. This clonotype appeared a few times. Its target is unknown.

The source is a human donor with aplastic anemia. The chain combines TRBV2 with TRBJ2-5; unclear D gene. Sequenced input: sorted CD4+, CD8+, or CD8+CD57+ T cells (not recorded which) from PBMCs. CDR3 protein: CASRQETQYF. The CDR3 nucleotides read TGTGCCAGCAGGCAAGAGACCCAGTACTTC. The variable domain in full, completed from reference TRBV2 and TRBJ2-5, reads EPEVTQTPSHQVTQMGQEVILRCVPISNHLYFYWYRQILGQKVEFLVSFYNNEISEKSEIFDDQFSVERPDGSNFTLKIRSTKLEDSAMYFCASRQETQYFGPGTRLLVL.